Listed here are 32 T cell receptor beta chains from one sample, sequenced in a study of PD-L1 blockade in urothelial cancer (dated by TCRdb to 2015 to 2018). The intended sense of this specimen's time point label: pretreatment peripheral blood. The method behind the library was the immunoSEQ multiplex PCR assay. The clones in this table, taken by TCRdb from immuneACCESS, are in-frame only. Not every clone is retained; where verified, under half of the shortfall comes from an unresolved V gene, and the cause of the rest is unknown. The sample table lists 130,000 or so clones, roughly 80% of them with a count of one. Around 3.2% of the sample belongs to the ten largest clones. Sequences were derived from PBMCs, sampled around atezolizumab (anti-PD-L1) treatment. These receptors came from a man in his fifties or sixties with urothelial cancer.

The chain joins TRBV14 to TRBJ1-2; D remains ambiguous. V lost 0 bases and J lost 5, with 10 bases in between. This CDR3 has 14 amino acids. Per germline, CDR1 SGHDN and CDR2 FVKESK. The CDR3 DNA reads as TGTGCCAGCAGCCAAGAGGTACAATATTATGGCTACACCTTC. Translation gives CASSQEVQYYGYTF.

The gene calls are TRBV7-8 and TRBJ1-1; no firm D call. CDR3 size: 14 residues. Germline CDR1 and CDR2: SGHVS and FQNEAQ. V was shortened by 1 base and J by 1 base, with 7 bases between the two germline ends. The CDR3 is CASSLGGGNTEAFF. In nucleotides, the CDR3 is TGTGCCAGCAGCTTAGGCGGAGGGAACACTGAAGCTTTCTTT.

This sequence joins TRBV7-3 and TRBJ2-2; 10 nucleotides align to TRBD2. The CDR3 is 15 amino acids. Germline V gives CDR1 SGHTA, CDR2 FQGTGA. The trim removed 4 bases at V and 1 base at J, leaving 0 bases unmatched. The CDR3 here is CASSSSGGNTGELFF. Here the CDR3 DNA reads TGTGCCAGCAGCTCTAGCGGGGGGAACACCGGGGAGCTGTTTTTT.

The gene calls are TRBV9 and TRBJ1-2; D is perhaps TRBD1 (6 bases). Trimming cost V 0 bases and J 4 bases, with 10 bases left between them. The CDR3 is 14 residues long. Germline V gene data show CDR1 as SGDLS and CDR2 as YYNGEE. In nucleotides, the CDR3 is TGTGCCAGCAGCGTAGGCCAGGGGATCTATGGCTACACCTTC. It yields the protein CASSVGQGIYGYTF.

This clone was picked up one time. The chain is built from TRBV6-1 and TRBJ1-1; 9 bases match TRBD1. Looked up from germline, CDR1 is MNHNS and CDR2 is SASEGT. The CDR3 contains 13 residues. The V gene end was trimmed by 6 bases and the J gene end by 9 bases; junction bases not matched to a gene: 8. The CDR3 bases are TGTGCCAGCAGACAAGGACAGGGGACGAAAGCTTTCTTT. It yields the protein CASRQGQGTKAFF.

This rearrangement joins TRBV19 to TRBJ2-1; 11 positions match TRBD1. Trimming cost V 3 bases and J 5 bases; bases outside gene matches: 12. The CDR3 has 18 amino acids. The V gene's germline CDR1 is LNHDA and CDR2 SQIVND (reference sequence). The CDR3 bases are TGTGCCAGTAGTATCGGGGACAGGGGGTTGGTCGGTAACAATGAGCAGTTCTTC. Encoded protein: CASSIGDRGLVGNNEQFF.

This chain links TRBV30 with TRBJ2-5, with D maybe TRBD2 (6 bases). V was trimmed by 0 bases and J by 4 bases, leaving 9 bases between them. Germline assignment: CDR1 GTSNPN and CDR2 SVGIG (reference sequence). The CDR3 covers 13 residues. CDR3 sequence: CAWSVRRGETQYF. The CDR3 DNA reads as TGTGCCTGGAGTGTACGGAGGGGAGAGACCCAGTACTTC. Full variable domain (missing parts from reference TRBV30 and TRBJ2-5): SQTIHQWPATLVQPVGSPLSLECTVEGTSNPNLYWYRQAAGRGLQLLFYSVGIGQISSEVPQNLSASRPQDRQFILSSKKLLLSDSGFYLCAWSVRRGETQYFGPGTRLLVL.

This sequence joins TRBV28 and TRBJ2-7; possibly TRBD1 for D (6 bases). Germline CDR1 and CDR2: MDHEN and SYDVKM. The length of the CDR3 is 13 residues. V was clipped by 8 bases and J by 2 bases, with 13 bases between them. The CDR3 DNA is TGTGCCAGCGAACAGGGAAATACCTACGAGCAGTACTTC. Translated, it gives CASEQGNTYEQYF.

This clone was picked up one time. The V gene is TRBV7-8, the J gene TRBJ1-4; 9 nucleotides align to TRBD1. The CDR3 consists of 14 residues. The germline CDR1 and CDR2 sequences are SGHVS and FQNEAQ. Germline trimming cut 5 bases from V and 7 bases from J; bases unmatched to any gene: 5. This chain's CDR3 is CASSKQGAPEKLFF. In nucleotides, the CDR3 is TGTGCCAGCAGCAAACAGGGGGCGCCTGAAAAACTGTTTTTT.

V is TRBV21-1 and J is TRBJ2-1; the tabulated D call, TRBD1, remains unverified against the DNA. TRBV21-1 is shown as a pseudogene. CDR3 size: 17 residues. CDR3 nucleotide sequence: TGTGCCAGCAGCAAAGAGGCCAGGGGGTTCCACGGCGATGAGCAGTTCTTC. Its protein product is CASSKEARGFHGDEQFF.

The chain is built from TRBV30 and TRBJ2-3; TRBD2 aligns across 8 bases. The germline gives CDR1 GTSNPN, CDR2 SVGIG (reference sequence). The CDR3 contains 15 residues. V trimming: 2 bases; J trimming: 5 bases; junction bases outside the gene matches: 9. The CDR3 region is CAWSRREREKDTQYF. In nucleotides, the CDR3 is TGTGCCTGGAGTCGGCGGGAGCGGGAGAAAGATACGCAGTATTTT. The full variable domain, its missing parts supplied by reference TRBV30 and TRBJ2-3, is SQTIHQWPATLVQPVGSPLSLECTVEGTSNPNLYWYRQAAGRGLQLLFYSVGIGQISSEVPQNLSASRPQDRQFILSSKKLLLSDSGFYLCAWSRREREKDTQYFGPGTRLTVL.

The chain recombines TRBV19 with TRBJ2-7; D gene unclear. This CDR3 comprises 13 residues. Germline V gene lookup returns CDR1 LNHDA and CDR2 SQIVND (reference sequence). V lost 4 bases to trimming and J lost 4 bases, with 11 bases between them. The CDR3 DNA is TGTGCCAGTAGTAGAGACGTGCGATACGAGCAGTACTTC. Encoded protein: CASSRDVRYEQYF.

The V gene is TRBV5-1, the J gene TRBJ2-1, with a tentative D call TRBD1 (6 bases). Per the germline V gene, CDR1 is SGHRS and CDR2 is YFSETQ. The ends were cut back, 0 bases at V and 7 bases at J, with 17 bases in the middle. The CDR3 spans 16 residues. The CDR3 sequence: CASSLARSGHVNEQFF. CDR3 in DNA: TGCGCCAGCAGCTTGGCTCGATCGGGACATGTAAATGAGCAGTTCTTC. Together with reference TRBV5-1 and TRBJ2-1, the CDR3 gives the full variable domain: KAGVTQTPRYLIKTRGQQVTLSCSPISGHRSVSWYQQTPGQGLQFLFEYFSETQRNKGNFPGRFSGRQFSNSRSEMNVSTLELGDSALYLCASSLARSGHVNEQFFGPGTRLTVL.

The J gene is TRBJ2-5, the V gene TRBV19; 9 bases agree with TRBD2. In germline, CDR1 is LNHDA, CDR2 SQIVND (reference sequence). V lost 2 bases, J lost 3 bases, and 10 bases stayed unmatched. The CDR3 loop spans 17 amino acids. For the CDR3, the DNA is TGTGCCAGTAGTATATCTGGCGGGAGGGCGATGAAAGAGACCCAGTACTTC. It yields the protein CASSISGGRAMKETQYF.

The chain joins TRBV5-4 to TRBJ2-5; 12 bases agree with TRBD2. The J segment lost 5 bases and the V segment lost 3 bases, leaving 5 bases of the junction unmatched. In germline, CDR1 is SGHNT, CDR2 YYREEE (reference sequence). The CDR3 is 15 amino acids. The CDR3 DNA reads TGTGCCAGCAGCTCGCCCGGGACTAGCGGGGAGACCCAGTACTTC. The encoded protein is CASSSPGTSGETQYF.

This clone was seen only once. J is TRBJ2-6 and V is TRBV11-1, with a tentative D call TRBD2 (5 bases). The ends were cut back, 0 bases at V and 1 base at J, with 7 bases in the middle. Per germline, CDR1 SGHAT and CDR2 FQDESV (reference sequence). This CDR3 has 16 amino acids. The CDR3 protein is CASSLASGSGANVLTF. CDR3 sequence (DNA): TGTGCCAGCAGCTTAGCGTCGGGGTCTGGGGCCAACGTCCTGACTTTC.

V and J are TRBV6-6 and TRBJ2-1, with D hard to call. The V end was cut by 10 bases, the J end by 3 bases, with 7 bases between. This CDR3 has 11 residues. Looked up from germline, CDR1 is MNHNY and CDR2 is SVGAGI (reference sequence). CDR3 in amino acids: CATTNYNEQFF. The DNA of the CDR3 is TGTGCCACTACGAACTACAATGAGCAGTTCTTC.

The chain employs TRBV30 and TRBJ1-6; D unclear. Germline-derived CDR1 and CDR2 are GTSNPN and SVGIG (reference sequence). This CDR3 has 15 residues. V was clipped by 3 bases and J by 1 base, with 10 bases between them. Here the CDR3 reads CAWRAGGSYNSPLHF. In DNA, the CDR3 is TGTGCCTGGAGGGCGGGTGGATCCTATAATTCACCCCTCCACTTT.

V is TRBV6-5 and J is TRBJ2-3; 13 nucleotides line up with TRBD2. Germline V gene data show CDR1 as MNHEY and CDR2 as SVGAGI. The V segment lost 6 bases and the J segment 4 bases; nucleotides outside the gene matches: 4. The CDR3 totals 15 residues. CDR3 in DNA: TGTGCCAGCAGCCGACTAGCGGGAGGTTCAGATACGCAGTATTTT. This codes for CASSRLAGGSDTQYF.

The CDR3 loop reads CASSLPRASYEQYF. Here the CDR3 DNA reads TGTGCCAGCAGTTTACCCAGGGCCTCCTACGAGCAGTACTTC. The V and J genes are TRBV28 and TRBJ2-7; weak D call: TRBD1 (5 bases). Germline V gives CDR1 MDHEN, CDR2 SYDVKM. This CDR3 spans 14 amino acids. V was shortened by 2 bases and J by 0 bases, with 8 bases between the two germline ends.

V is TRBV30 and J is TRBJ2-1, with D unclear. V lost 2 bases and J 4 bases, leaving 6 bases between the germline ends. The CDR3 sequence is 12 residues long. Germline CDR1 is GTSNPN and CDR2 is SVGIG (reference sequence). CDR3 in amino acids: CAWSSLYNEQFF. In nucleotides, the CDR3 is TGTGCCTGGAGTTCACTTTACAATGAGCAGTTCTTC.

V and J are TRBV7-8 and TRBJ1-4; perhaps TRBD1 as D (5 bases). The CDR3 length is 14 residues. Germline V gene sequence: CDR1 SGHVS, CDR2 FQNEAQ. V dropped 3 bases and J dropped 8 bases, with 13 bases sitting between them. This CDR3 reads CASSFRAGGEKLFF. Written as DNA, the CDR3 is TGTGCCAGCAGCTTTCGAGCGGGGGGGGAAAAACTGTTTTTT.

The CDR3 nucleotides read TGTGCCAGCAGTCAAAGGGACTCTCCCTACGAGCAGTACTTC. The encoded protein is CASSQRDSPYEQYF. The genes are TRBV27 and TRBJ2-7; maybe TRBD2 (6 bases). This CDR3 has 14 residues. V was trimmed by 5 bases and J by 2 bases, leaving 13 bases between them. CDR1 is MNHEY and CDR2 is SMNVEV in the germline V gene (reference sequence).

V usage is TRBV30 and J usage is TRBJ2-2; TRBD1 might be the D (5 bases). V lost 2 bases and J lost 5, with 12 bases in between. The CDR3 contains 14 residues. Germline V gene sequence: CDR1 GTSNPN, CDR2 SVGIG (reference sequence). CDR3 nucleotides: TGTGCCTGGAGTAGGTCAGGGATTACCGGGGAGCTGTTTTTT. This codes for CAWSRSGITGELFF.

The rearrangement links TRBV27 to TRBJ1-1, with D uncertain. The germline CDR1 and CDR2 sequences are MNHEY and SMNVEV (reference sequence). The V and J ends lost 3 bases and 1 base respectively, with 6 bases between them. CDR3 length equals 13 residues. The CDR3 is CASSFNRNTEAFF. The CDR3 DNA reads as TGTGCCAGCAGTTTCAACAGGAACACTGAAGCTTTCTTT.

Judged by abundance, this clone is medium-sized. This CDR3 reads CASSDGTASHREQYF. The CDR3 bases are TGTGCCAGCAGTGACGGGACAGCCTCTCATCGCGAGCAGTACTTC. This chain links TRBV25-1 with TRBJ2-7, with 7 bases that match TRBD1. Germline CDR1 is MGHDK and CDR2 is SYGVNS. The CDR3 has 15 amino acids. V shed 3 bases and J 6 bases; nucleotides not matched to a gene: 11.

The chain has TRBV27 and TRBJ1-1; 11 bases fit TRBD1. Germline V CDR1 and CDR2: MNHEY, SMNVEV (reference sequence). The junction had 9 bases not matched to a gene; V was cut back by 5 bases and J by 4 bases. CDR3 length: 16 amino acids. CDR3 in DNA: TGTGCCAGCAGTCCCTTCGCTGGGACAGGGGGCACTGAAGCTTTCTTT. It specifies CASSPFAGTGGTEAFF.

The chain couples TRBV21-1 to TRBJ2-7; no DNA check was done on the table's D call, TRBD2. TRBV21-1 is tagged as a pseudogene. There are 13 residues in the CDR3. In nucleotides, the CDR3 is TGTGCCAGCAGCATACCGGGACTATACGAGCAGTACTTC. Translated, it gives CASSIPGLYEQYF.

The chain recombines TRBV6-4 with TRBJ2-1; TRBD2 matches 8 bases. Germline CDR1 is MRHNA and CDR2 is SNTAGT. With 6 bases clipped from V and 8 bases from J, the junction kept 12 bases outside the gene matches. This CDR3 contains 15 residues. CDR3 sequence reads: CASSEQGLGHDEQFF. The CDR3 DNA reads as TGTGCCAGCAGCGAACAGGGACTAGGCCACGATGAGCAGTTCTTC.

The chain combines TRBV28 with TRBJ1-6, with 7 bases identical to TRBD1. Germline values: CDR1 MDHEN, CDR2 SYDVKM. J gave up 7 bases and V 6 bases, and 9 bases lay outside the gene matches. CDR3 length: 15 residues. The CDR3, as DNA: TGTGCCAGCAGATCGTACAGGGGACGGAATTCACCCCTCCACTTT. Protein product: CASRSYRGRNSPLHF.

This sequence joins TRBV6-6 and TRBJ2-3; 8 bases agree with TRBD2. The CDR3 runs 15 residues. The ends lost 0 bases at V and 3 bases at J; junction bases unmatched: 2. Looked up from germline, CDR1 is MNHNY and CDR2 is SVGAGI (reference sequence). CDR3 residues: CASSYSGLATDTQYF. DNA of the CDR3: TGTGCCAGCAGTTACTCAGGACTAGCAACAGATACGCAGTATTTT.

The chain has TRBV7-9 and TRBJ1-1; D call uncertain. Per germline, CDR1 SEHNR and CDR2 FQNEAQ (reference sequence). This CDR3 contains 14 residues. Trimming removed 5 bases from V and 1 base from J, with 11 bases in between. The CDR3 sequence: CASSPRRANTEAFF. DNA of the CDR3: TGTGCCAGCAGCCCAAGGAGGGCGAACACTGAAGCTTTCTTT.